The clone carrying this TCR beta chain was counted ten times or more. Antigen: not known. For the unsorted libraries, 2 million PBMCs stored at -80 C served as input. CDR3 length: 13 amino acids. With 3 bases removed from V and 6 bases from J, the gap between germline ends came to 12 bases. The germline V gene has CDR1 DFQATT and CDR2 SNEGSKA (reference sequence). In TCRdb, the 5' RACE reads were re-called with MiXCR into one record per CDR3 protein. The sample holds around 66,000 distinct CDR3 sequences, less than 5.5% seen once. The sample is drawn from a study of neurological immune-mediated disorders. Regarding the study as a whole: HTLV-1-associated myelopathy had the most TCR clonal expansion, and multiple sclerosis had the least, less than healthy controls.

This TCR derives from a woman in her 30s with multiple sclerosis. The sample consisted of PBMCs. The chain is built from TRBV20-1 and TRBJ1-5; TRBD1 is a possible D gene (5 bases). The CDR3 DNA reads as TGCAGTGCTAGTATAACAGGAGGTCAGCCCCAGCATTTT. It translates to CSASITGGQPQHF.